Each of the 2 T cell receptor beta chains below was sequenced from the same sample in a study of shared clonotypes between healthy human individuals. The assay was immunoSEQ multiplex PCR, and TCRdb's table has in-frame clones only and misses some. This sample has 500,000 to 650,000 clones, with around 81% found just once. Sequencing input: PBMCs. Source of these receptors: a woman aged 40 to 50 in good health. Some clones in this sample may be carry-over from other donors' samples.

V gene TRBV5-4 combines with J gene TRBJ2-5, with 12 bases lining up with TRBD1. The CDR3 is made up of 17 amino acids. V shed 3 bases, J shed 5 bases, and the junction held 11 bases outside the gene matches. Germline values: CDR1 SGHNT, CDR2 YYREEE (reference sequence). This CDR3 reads CASSSLGQGAREETQYF. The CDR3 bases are TGTGCCAGCAGCTCCCTGGGACAGGGGGCGCGGGAGGAGACCCAGTACTTC.

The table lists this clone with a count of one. CDR3 sequence: CASSLGYEKLFF. DNA of the CDR3: TGTGCCAGCAGTCTAGGGTATGAAAAACTGTTTTTT. This chain connects TRBV28 to TRBJ1-4; D unclear. The V gene's germline CDR1 is MDHEN and CDR2 SYDVKM. The CDR3 runs to 12 residues. The V gene lost 5 bases and the J gene lost 6 bases, with 7 bases spanning the gap.